The 6 T cell receptor beta chains presented below share a single source sample, sequenced in a study of blood T cells in healthy people across ages. Then a second PCR, running about 6 to 12 cycles, was carried out with a sample-barcoded 5' primer and a J-beta primer mix. TCRdb re-analysed the 5' RACE reads in MiXCR, keeping a single row per CDR3 protein. The profile shows roughly 730,000 distinct CDR3 sequences, 45% to 70% of them singletons. The specimen sequenced was blood. These receptor sequences come from a man aged 40-49 years in good health.

The rearrangement joins TRBV7-2 to TRBJ1-1; possible D gene TRBD1, 5 bases. Trimming pared 6 bases from V and 7 bases from J, leaving 15 bases between. Per germline, CDR1 SGHTA and CDR2 FQGNSA. CDR3 length equals 13 residues. The CDR3 loop reads CASRALGRDEAFF. Written as DNA, the CDR3 is TGTGCCAGCAGGGCTTTGGGCAGGGATGAAGCTTTCTTT.

The chain joins TRBV7-9 to TRBJ2-5; 8 bases match TRBD1. The DNA matches TRBJ2-7 better at its end, which makes the J call doubtful. The CDR3 spans 14 residues. Looked up from germline, CDR1 is SEHNR and CDR2 is FQNEAQ (reference sequence). As DNA, the CDR3 is TGTGCCAGCAGCTCCGTGACAGGGGCGTACGAGCAGTACTTC. Translated, it gives CASSSVTGAYEQYF.

This clonotype appeared a few times. The CDR3 region is CASSGVEGGSQETQYF. Here the CDR3 DNA reads TGCGCCAGCAGTGGTGTCGAAGGAGGGTCCCAAGAGACCCAGTACTTC. The chain carries TRBV10-2 and TRBJ2-5; the D gene is possibly TRBD2 (6 bases). Germline CDR1 WSHSY, CDR2 SAAADI. V dropped 4 bases and J dropped 1 base, with 16 bases sitting between them. The length of the CDR3 is 16 residues.

V gene TRBV7-2 combines with J gene TRBJ2-5; 11 positions match TRBD2. Germline V lookup: CDR1 SGHTA, CDR2 FQGNSA. V lost 4 bases to trimming and J lost 0 bases; unmatched junction nucleotides: 10. The CDR3 covers 18 residues. The CDR3 bases are TGTGCCAGCAGCTCCACAATTAGCGGGAGGGCCGACCAAGAGACCCAGTACTTC. Its protein is CASSSTISGRADQETQYF. The full variable domain, its missing parts supplied by reference TRBV7-2 and TRBJ2-5, is GAGVSQSPSNKVTEKGKDVELRCDPISGHTALYWYRQSLGQGLEFLIYFQGNSAPDKSGLPSDRFSAERTGGSVSTLTIQRTQQEDSAVYLCASSSTISGRADQETQYFGPGTRLLVL.

This clonotype was picked up a small number of times. The J gene is TRBJ2-7, the V gene TRBV10-3; D may be TRBD1 (5 bases). The V gene's germline CDR1 is ENHRY and CDR2 SYGVKD. Trimming removed 6 bases from V and 2 bases from J, with 17 bases in between. This CDR3 comprises 15 residues. The CDR3 region is CAIRNGEGVPYEQYF. CDR3 in DNA: TGTGCCATCAGAAATGGGGAAGGGGTCCCCTACGAGCAGTACTTC.

The genes are TRBV3-1 and TRBJ2-7; TRBD1 or TRBD2 may be the D gene (5 bases each). The CDR3 covers 17 residues. Per germline, CDR1 LGHDT and CDR2 YNNKEL (reference sequence). V gave up 8 bases and J gave up 0 bases, with 23 bases separating them. CDR3 nucleotides: TGTGCCAGCGGATCCCCGGGGACCCCAAGGAGCTCCTACGAGCAGTACTTC. Amino acid sequence: CASGSPGTPRSSYEQYF.